This T cell receptor beta chain was sequenced for a study of blood T cell repertoires in COVID-19. Study-wide context: Italy, Spain and the United States were the sources of the convalescent and acute COVID-19 samples. Sample material is recorded as cDNA or gDNA derived from T cells, B-cell-depleted T cells, or PBMCs.

This CDR3 is built from 13 residues. Trimming stripped 7 bases from V and 8 bases from J, with 17 bases between. In germline, CDR1 is PRHDT, CDR2 FYEKMQ (reference sequence). Source study methods: From reference gene primer amplification, estimates of nucleated cell counts were derived. Data came from immunoSEQ multiplex PCR; TCRdb stores just in-frame clones and leaves some out. V, J and clone size derive from that table, while D and trimming were established from the DNA sequence. The table has around 100,000 clones, roughly 92% seen once. This receptor was identified in a man in his 70s with acute or convalescent COVID-19. The chain links TRBV13 to TRBJ1-2, with D hard to call. The specimen sequenced was peripheral blood. CDR3 in amino acids: CASTPSNLPGYTF. CDR3 nucleotides: TGTGCCAGCACGCCCAGTAATCTTCCCGGCTACACCTTC. Variable domain in full (rest from reference TRBV13 and TRBJ1-2): AAGVIQSPRHLIKEKRETATLKCYPIPRHDTVYWYQQGPGQDPQFLISFYEKMQSDKGSIPDRFSAQQFSDYHSELNMSSLELGDSALYFCASTPSNLPGYTFGSGTRLTVV.